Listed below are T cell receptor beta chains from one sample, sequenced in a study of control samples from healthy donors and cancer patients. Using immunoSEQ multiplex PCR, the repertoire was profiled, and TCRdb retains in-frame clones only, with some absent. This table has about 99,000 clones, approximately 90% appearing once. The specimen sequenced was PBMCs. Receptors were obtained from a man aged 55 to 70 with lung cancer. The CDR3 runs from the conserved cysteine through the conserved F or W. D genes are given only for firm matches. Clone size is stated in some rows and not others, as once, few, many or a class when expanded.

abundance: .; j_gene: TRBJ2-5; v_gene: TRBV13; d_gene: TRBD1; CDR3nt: TGTGCCAGCAGCCCGACAGGGGGGCCCCAAGAGACCCAGTACTTC; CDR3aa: CASSPTGGPQETQYF
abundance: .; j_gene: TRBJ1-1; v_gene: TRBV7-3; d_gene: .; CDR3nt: TGTGCCAGCAGCTCCTGGGAGGGTTCTGAAGCTTTCTTT; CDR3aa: CASSSWEGSEAFF
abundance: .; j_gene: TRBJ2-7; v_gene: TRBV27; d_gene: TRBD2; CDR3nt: TGTGCCAGCAGTTCCGGGACTAGCACCTACGAGCAGTACTTC; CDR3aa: CASSSGTSTYEQYF
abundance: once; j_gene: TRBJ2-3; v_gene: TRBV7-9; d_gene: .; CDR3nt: TGTGCCAGCTCTCTATCAGATACGCAGTATTTT; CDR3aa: CASSLSDTQYF
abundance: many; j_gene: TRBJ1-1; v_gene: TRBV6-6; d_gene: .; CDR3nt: TGTGCCAGCAGCTCACATCAGGACACGATAGAAGCTTTCTTT; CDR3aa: CASSSHQDTIEAFF
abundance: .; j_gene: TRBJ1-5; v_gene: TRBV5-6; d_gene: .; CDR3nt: TGTGCCAGCAGCTTCTGGGACAACAATCAGCCCCAGCATTTT; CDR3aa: CASSFWDNNQPQHF
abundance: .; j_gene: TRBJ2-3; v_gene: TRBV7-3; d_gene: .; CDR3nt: TGTGCCAGCAGCTTAACAGGGGCCAAGGGAGAGCAGTATTTT; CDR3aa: CASSLTGAKGEQYF
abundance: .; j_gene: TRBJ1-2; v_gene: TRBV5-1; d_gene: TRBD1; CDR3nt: TGCGCCAGCAGCTTGGGTGACAGGGAGAACTATGGCTACACCTTC; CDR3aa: CASSLGDRENYGYTF
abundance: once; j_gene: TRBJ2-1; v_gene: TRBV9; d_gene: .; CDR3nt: TGTGCCAGCAGTTCCAGAACAGGCAGCGAGCAGTTCTTC; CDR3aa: CASSSRTGSEQFF
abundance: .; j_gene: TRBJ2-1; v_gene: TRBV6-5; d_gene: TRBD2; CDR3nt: TGTGCCAGCCGGGAGGGGGGGGCGCACAATGAGCAGTTCTTC; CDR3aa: CASREGGAHNEQFF
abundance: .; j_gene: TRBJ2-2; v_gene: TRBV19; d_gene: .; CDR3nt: TGTGCCAGTAGTATGTACGGCAACACCGGGGAGCTGTTTTTT; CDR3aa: CASSMYGNTGELFF